These 9 T cell receptor beta chains came from one sample sequenced in a study of blood T cell repertoires in COVID-19. The data were produced by immunoSEQ multiplex PCR, yet TCRdb's version contains in-frame clones alone and is incomplete. The sample consists of about 250,000 clones, about 89% of them appearing once. The sample consisted of PBMCs or T cells enriched from blood (not recorded which). The receptors stem from a woman younger than 35 who had recovered from COVID-19.

This chain uses TRBV27 with TRBJ1-1; no firm D call. The CDR3 sequence is 16 residues long. V shed 1 base and J shed 0 bases, with 12 bases lying between them. From germline, CDR1 is MNHEY and CDR2 SMNVEV (reference sequence). The CDR3 DNA reads as TGTGCCAGCAGTTTATACCCGGGGAGGCTGAACACTGAAGCTTTCTTT. Protein sequence: CASSLYPGRLNTEAFF.

The chain couples TRBV4-1 to TRBJ2-5, with a possible D match to TRBD2 (6 bases). The germline V gene has CDR1 MGHRA and CDR2 YSYEKL. Trimming cost V 1 base and J 8 bases, with 20 bases left between them. There are 16 residues in the CDR3. The CDR3 DNA reads as TGCGCCAGCAGCCAAGCCTCCGGGACTGGGGTGTTTACCCAGTACTTC. This sequence encodes CASSQASGTGVFTQYF.

The CDR3 coding sequence is TGTGCCACCAGTGACCCGAGATTTAACTATGGCTACACCTTC. Translating gives CATSDPRFNYGYTF. The chain recombines TRBV24-1 with TRBJ1-2; D is uncertain. CDR3 length: 14 amino acids. Germline V lookup: CDR1 KGHDR, CDR2 SFDVKD. Trimming cost V 4 bases and J 1 base, with 9 bases left between them.

V is TRBV7-2 and J is TRBJ2-7, with 8 bases matching TRBD1. The CDR3 has 14 residues. The trim removed 6 bases at V and 6 bases at J, leaving 10 bases unmatched. CDR1 SGHTA and CDR2 FQGNSA come from the germline V gene. CDR3 in amino acids: CASRHGQGGREQYF. CDR3 nucleotide sequence: TGTGCCAGCAGACACGGACAGGGTGGTCGCGAGCAGTACTTC.

The chain recombines TRBV19 with TRBJ2-3; possibly TRBD1 for D (6 bases). Trimming took off 11 bases at V and 3 bases at J, with 15 bases between the two ends. Germline assignment: CDR1 LNHDA and CDR2 SQIVND (reference sequence). The CDR3 is 13 residues long. This chain's CDR3 is CAAWDKATDTQYF. The CDR3 nucleotides read TGTGCCGCCTGGGACAAAGCGACAGATACGCAGTATTTT.

This clone appeared once. The genes are TRBV29-1 and TRBJ2-5; D not resolved. This CDR3 comprises 13 residues. Trimming removed 4 bases from V and 0 bases from J, with 9 bases in between. Germline assignment: CDR1 SQVTM and CDR2 ANQGSEA. The CDR3 loop is CSVVNAYQETQYF. In DNA form, the CDR3 reads TGCAGCGTTGTTAATGCGTACCAAGAGACCCAGTACTTC.

The chain couples TRBV9 to TRBJ1-1; D gene unclear. The V gene lost 5 bases and the J gene lost 3 bases, with 11 bases spanning the gap. This CDR3 comprises 13 residues. Germline CDR1 reads SGDLS; CDR2 reads YYNGEE. Here the CDR3 DNA reads TGTGCCAGCAGTGGAGGGATCGACACTGAAGCTTTCTTT. Its translation: CASSGGIDTEAFF.

The J gene is TRBJ1-5, the V gene TRBV28; no firm D call. The CDR3 totals 15 residues. Germline loops: CDR1 MDHEN, CDR2 SYDVKM. V was trimmed by 6 bases and J by 6 bases, leaving 18 bases between them. DNA for the CDR3: TGTGCCAGCAGACAAAACCACAGTCCCGGTCAGCCCCAGCATTTT. Its translation: CASRQNHSPGQPQHF.

This chain connects TRBV5-1 to TRBJ1-6; D may be TRBD1 (6 bases). CDR3 size: 16 residues. Germline V CDR1 and CDR2: SGHRS, YFSETQ. V was shortened by 4 bases and J by 7 bases, with 18 bases between the two germline ends. CDR3 nucleotide sequence: TGCGCCAGCAGCCCCAGGGGCGGCGAGCGGAATTCACCCCTCCACTTT. Translated: CASSPRGGERNSPLHF.